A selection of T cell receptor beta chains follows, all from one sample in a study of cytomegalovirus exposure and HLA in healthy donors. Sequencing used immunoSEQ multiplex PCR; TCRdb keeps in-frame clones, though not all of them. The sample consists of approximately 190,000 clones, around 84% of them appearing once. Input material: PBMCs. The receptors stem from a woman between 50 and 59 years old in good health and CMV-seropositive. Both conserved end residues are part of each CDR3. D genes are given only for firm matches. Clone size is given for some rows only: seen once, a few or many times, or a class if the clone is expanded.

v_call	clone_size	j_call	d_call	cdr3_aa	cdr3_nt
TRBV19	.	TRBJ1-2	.	CASSHRYRDGYTF	TGTGCCAGTAGTCATCGATACAGGGATGGCTACACCTTC
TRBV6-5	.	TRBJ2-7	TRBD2	CASSQSGGGYEQYF	TGTGCCAGCAGCCAAAGCGGGGGAGGTTACGAGCAGTACTTC
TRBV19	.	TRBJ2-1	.	CASSIDLENEQFF	TGTGCCAGTAGTATAGATCTGGAGAATGAGCAGTTCTTC
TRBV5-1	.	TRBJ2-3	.	CASSLGTLVRLGTQYF	TGCGCCAGCAGCTTGGGGACACTTGTCAGGTTGGGTACGCAGTATTTT
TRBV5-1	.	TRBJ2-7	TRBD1	CASSLRGLYEQYF	TGCGCCAGCAGCTTGAGGGGGCTCTACGAGCAGTACTTC
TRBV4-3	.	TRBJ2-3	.	CASSQEGRGTDTQYF	TGCGCCAGCAGCCAAGAAGGGAGAGGGACAGATACGCAGTATTTT
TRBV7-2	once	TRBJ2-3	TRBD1	CASSLEGLGTGITDTQYF	TGTGCCAGCAGCTTAGAAGGGTTGGGGACAGGGATTACAGATACGCAGTATTTT
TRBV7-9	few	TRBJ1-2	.	CASSLVADTPSGYTF	TGTGCCAGCAGCTTAGTAGCGGACACCCCGAGTGGCTACACCTTC
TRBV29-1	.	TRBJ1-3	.	CSVEVGTFSSGNTIYF	TGCAGCGTTGAAGTAGGGACTTTCAGCTCTGGAAACACCATATATTTT
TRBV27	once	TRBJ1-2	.	CASSPTAILNYGYTF	TGTGCCAGCAGCCCGACAGCGATCCTTAACTATGGCTACACCTTC
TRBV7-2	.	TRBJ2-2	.	CASSSTGELFF	TGTGCCAGCAGCTCGACCGGGGAGCTGTTTTTT
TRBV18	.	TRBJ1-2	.	CASSPPGLNYGYTF	TGTGCCAGCTCACCACCCGGTCTTAACTATGGCTACACCTTC
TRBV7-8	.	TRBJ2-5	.	CASSLAQSRGGTQYF	TGTGCCAGCAGCTTAGCCCAGAGCCGAGGAGGGACCCAGTACTTC
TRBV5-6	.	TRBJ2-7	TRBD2	CASSPSRSGRGGQYF	TGTGCCAGCAGCCCCAGTCGGTCAGGGCGGGGGGGGCAGTACTTC
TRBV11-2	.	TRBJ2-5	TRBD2	CASSSLAGGEETQYF	TGTGCCAGCAGCTCTCTAGCCGGGGGGGAAGAGACCCAGTACTTC
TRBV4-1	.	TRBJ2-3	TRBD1	CASSLGQGNTDTQYF	TGCGCCAGCAGCCTCGGACAGGGAAACACAGATACGCAGTATTTT
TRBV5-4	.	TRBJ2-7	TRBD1	CASSLVSGGEQYF	TGTGCCAGCAGCTTGGTGTCAGGGGGCGAGCAGTACTTC
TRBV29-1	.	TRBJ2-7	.	CSANFRDTPSYEQYF	TGCAGCGCAAACTTCCGGGACACCCCCTCCTACGAGCAGTACTTC
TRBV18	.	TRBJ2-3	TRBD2	CASSPPRLADTDTQYF	TGTGCCAGCTCACCACCGAGACTAGCGGACACAGATACGCAGTATTTT
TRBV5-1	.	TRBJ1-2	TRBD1	CASSLASTAQGGGYTF	TGCGCCAGCAGCTTGGCCTCAACGGCACAGGGGGGTGGCTACACCTTC
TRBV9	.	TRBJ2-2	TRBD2	CASSGRASGSVTGELFF	TGTGCCAGCAGTGGCCGGGCTAGCGGATCTGTCACCGGGGAGCTGTTTTTT
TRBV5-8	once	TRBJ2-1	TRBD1	CASLMDRENEQFF	TGTGCCAGCTTGATGGACAGGGAAAATGAGCAGTTCTTC
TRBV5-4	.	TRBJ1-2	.	CASSSRGSGGYTF	TGTGCCAGCAGCTCCCGGGGATCTGGTGGCTACACCTTC
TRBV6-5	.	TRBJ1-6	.	CASRMGGLSNSPLHF	TGTGCCAGCAGGATGGGGGGGCTGAGTAATTCACCCCTCCACTTT
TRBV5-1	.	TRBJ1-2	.	CASSLAPPGTSYGYTF	TGCGCCAGCAGCTTGGCCCCCCCCGGGACATCCTATGGCTACACCTTC
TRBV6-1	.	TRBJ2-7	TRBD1	CASRYGTGGYEQYF	TGTGCCAGCAGATATGGGACAGGGGGATACGAGCAGTACTTC
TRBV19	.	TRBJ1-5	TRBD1	CASSIGQGAGGNQPQHF	TGTGCCAGTAGTATCGGACAGGGGGCAGGGGGCAATCAGCCCCAGCATTTT
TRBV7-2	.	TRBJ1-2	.	CASSLAPGNYGYTF	TGTGCCAGCAGCTTAGCTCCCGGTAACTATGGCTACACCTTC
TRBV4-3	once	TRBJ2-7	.	CASSQARAPGDEQYF	TGCGCCAGCAGCCAAGCCAGGGCCCCGGGAGACGAGCAGTACTTC
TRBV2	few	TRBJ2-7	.	CASILAYEQYF	TGTGCCAGCATTCTCGCGTACGAGCAGTACTTC
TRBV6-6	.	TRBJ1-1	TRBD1	CASSYVGQVNTEAFF	TGTGCCAGCAGTTACGTAGGACAGGTGAACACTGAAGCTTTCTTT
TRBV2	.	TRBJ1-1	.	CASSASGTEAFF	TGTGCCAGCAGTGCGTCGGGGACTGAAGCTTTCTTT
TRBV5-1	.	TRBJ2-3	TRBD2	CASSINSGGSTDTQYF	TGCGCCAGCAGTATTAATAGCGGGGGGAGCACAGATACGCAGTATTTT
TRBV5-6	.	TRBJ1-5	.	CASSLASGDQPQHF	TGTGCCAGCAGCTTGGCCTCAGGGGATCAGCCCCAGCATTTT
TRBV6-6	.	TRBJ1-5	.	CASSYSSRSNQPQHF	TGTGCCAGCAGTTACTCGAGTAGAAGCAATCAGCCCCAGCATTTT
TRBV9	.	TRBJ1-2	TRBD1	CASSIPRGRYGYTF	TGTGCCAGCAGCATCCCTAGGGGGCGATATGGCTACACCTTC
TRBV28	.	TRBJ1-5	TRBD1	CATNRRDRGQNQPQHF	TGTGCCACCAACCGACGGGACAGGGGCCAGAATCAGCCCCAGCATTTT
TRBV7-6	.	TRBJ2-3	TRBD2	CASSPGGASTDTQYF	TGTGCCAGCAGCCCCGGGGGGGCTAGCACAGATACGCAGTATTTT
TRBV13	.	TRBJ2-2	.	CASSLPGANTGELFF	TGTGCCAGCAGCTTACCGGGGGCGAACACCGGGGAGCTGTTTTTT
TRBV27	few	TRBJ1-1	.	CASSLSFQGNTEAFF	TGTGCCAGCAGTTTATCGTTTCAGGGGAACACTGAAGCTTTCTTT
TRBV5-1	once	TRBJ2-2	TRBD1	CASSLEGTVTNTGELFF	TGCGCCAGCAGCTTGGAAGGGACAGTAACGAACACCGGGGAGCTGTTTTTT
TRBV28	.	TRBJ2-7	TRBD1	CASSTSGQGTPCGQYF	TGTGCCAGCAGTACATCGGGACAGGGAACCCCCTGTGGGCAGTACTTC
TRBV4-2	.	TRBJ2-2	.	CASSFEGASAGELFF	TGTGCCAGCAGCTTTGAAGGAGCGTCGGCCGGGGAGCTGTTTTTT
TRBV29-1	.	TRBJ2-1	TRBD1	CSVELWDSPYNEQFF	TGCAGCGTTGAACTATGGGACAGTCCCTACAATGAGCAGTTCTTC
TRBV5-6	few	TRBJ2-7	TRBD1	CASSSSDRGPQLQYF	TGTGCCAGCAGCTCCTCCGACAGGGGCCCGCAGTTGCAGTACTTC
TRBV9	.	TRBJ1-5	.	CASSVDGNSNQPQHF	TGTGCCAGCAGCGTAGATGGCAATAGCAATCAGCCCCAGCATTTT
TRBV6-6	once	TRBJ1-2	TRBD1	CASRRTGGGGYTF	TGTGCCAGCAGGCGTACAGGGGGTGGGGGCTACACCTTC
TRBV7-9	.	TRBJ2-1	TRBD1	CASLNQGQPSNEQFF	TGTGCCAGCTTAAATCAGGGACAGCCTTCAAATGAGCAGTTCTTC
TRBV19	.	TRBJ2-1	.	CASTTPYNEQFF	TGTGCCAGTACCACTCCCTACAATGAGCAGTTCTTC
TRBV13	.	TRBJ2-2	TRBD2	CASSPSGGENTGELFF	TGTGCCAGCAGCCCAAGCGGGGGGGAAAACACCGGGGAGCTGTTTTTT
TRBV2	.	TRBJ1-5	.	CASSEQGGIYQPQHF	TGTGCCAGCAGTGAGCAGGGAGGAATATATCAGCCCCAGCATTTT
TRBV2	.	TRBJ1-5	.	CASRPYRDSNQPQHF	TGTGCCAGCAGGCCCTACAGGGATAGCAATCAGCCCCAGCATTTT
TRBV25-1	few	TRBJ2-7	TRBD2	CASSRGGGEQYF	TGTGCCAGCTCGAGAGGCGGGGGAGAGCAGTACTTC
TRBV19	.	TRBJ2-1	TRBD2	CATLPTSGLYNEQFF	TGTGCCACCCTCCCCACTAGCGGGCTGTACAATGAGCAGTTCTTC
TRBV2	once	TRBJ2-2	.	CASTVGGRVTGELFF	TGTGCCAGCACTGTGGGGGGGCGTGTCACCGGGGAGCTGTTTTTT
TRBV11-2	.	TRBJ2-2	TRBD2	CAETIIGGGRTGELFF	TGTGCCGAAACTATAATCGGCGGGGGGCGTACCGGGGAGCTGTTTTTT